The 19 T cell receptor beta chains below all came from one sample that was sequenced in a study of T cell repertoires and Cas9 in healthy adults. Sequenced by immunoSEQ multiplex PCR; TCRdb stores in-frame clones only, minus some. The table has about 20,000 clones, 91% seen once; the top ten hold roughly 1.4%. The sequenced material came from CD4+ effector T cells (CD127+, CD25-, CD137-, CD154-) from PBMCs; culture status not recorded. Receptors were obtained from a human donor in good health.

J is TRBJ1-1 and V is TRBV20-1; no reliable D call. The V gene's germline CDR1 is DFQATT and CDR2 SNEGSKA (reference sequence). V was shortened by 7 bases and J by 6 bases, with 12 bases between the two germline ends. The length of the CDR3 is 11 residues. The CDR3 DNA reads TGCAGTGGCCGAAAAGACCCTGAAGCTTTCTTT. It translates to CSGRKDPEAFF.

This chain connects TRBV5-1 to TRBJ1-1; the D is unclear. V shed 4 bases and J shed 11 bases, with 21 bases lying between them. This CDR3 has 14 amino acids. The V gene's germline CDR1 is SGHRS and CDR2 YFSETQ. Here the CDR3 DNA reads TGCGCCAGCAGCACGGACGGGAGTCGTGGCGAGGCTTTCTTT. Its protein is CASSTDGSRGEAFF.

This chain joins TRBV4-3 and TRBJ2-1; 9 bases map to TRBD2. Germline values: CDR1 LGHNA, CDR2 YSLEER. The CDR3 spans 15 residues. Unmatched junction bases numbered 2, after V lost 1 base and J lost 4 bases. The CDR3 here is CASSQGLAGYNEQFF. The CDR3 region has the DNA TGCGCCAGCAGCCAAGGGCTAGCGGGATACAATGAGCAGTTCTTC.

V is TRBV9 and J is TRBJ2-1; 8 nucleotides agree with TRBD2. The CDR3 runs to 18 residues. Trimming cost V 0 bases and J 5 bases; bases outside gene matches: 13. Germline V gene sequence: CDR1 SGDLS, CDR2 YYNGEE. CDR3 protein: CASSVDPVVSGIHNEQFF. CDR3 coding DNA: TGTGCCAGCAGCGTAGACCCCGTGGTTAGCGGGATACACAATGAGCAGTTCTTC.

The rearrangement uses TRBV6-5 and TRBJ2-7, with D unclear. This CDR3 has 14 residues. Trimming removed 6 bases at V and 6 bases at J, with 18 bases between. Germline V gives CDR1 MNHEY, CDR2 SVGAGI. CDR3 in amino acids: CASRVGVGPGEQYF. CDR3 nucleotides: TGTGCCAGCAGGGTCGGAGTAGGTCCGGGCGAGCAGTACTTC.

The sample holds one count of this clone. The chain carries TRBV18 and TRBJ1-5; D ambiguous. From germline, CDR1 is KGHSH and CDR2 LQKENI. The CDR3 is 14 amino acids. Trimming took off 2 bases at V and 0 bases at J, with 5 bases between the two ends. Here the CDR3 reads CASSPANSNQPQHF. The CDR3 DNA reads TGTGCCAGCTCACCAGCCAATAGCAATCAGCCCCAGCATTTT.

The rearrangement uses TRBV7-2 and TRBJ2-3; D is unresolved. The CDR3 runs 13 residues. Germline V CDR1 and CDR2: SGHTA, FQGNSA. The V and J ends lost 6 bases and 2 bases respectively, with 9 bases between them. The CDR3 loop is CASSKQYTDTQYF. The CDR3 DNA reads TGTGCCAGCAGTAAACAGTACACAGATACGCAGTATTTT.

The rearrangement links TRBV6-5 to TRBJ1-1; D ambiguous. This CDR3 is 14 amino acids long. V dropped 4 bases and J dropped 5 bases, with 14 bases sitting between them. Germline V CDR1 and CDR2: MNHEY, SVGAGI. CDR3 coding DNA: TGTGCCAGCAGTTTCGGCGGGGTTATGACTGAAGCTTTCTTT. This codes for CASSFGGVMTEAFF.

V gene TRBV27 combines with J gene TRBJ2-7; 12 bases match TRBD2. The CDR3 length is 19 residues. J gave up 4 bases and V 8 bases, and 21 bases lay outside the gene matches. Germline loops: CDR1 MNHEY, CDR2 SMNVEV (reference sequence). CDR3 amino acids: CASRLYGTSGRFRDYEQYF. DNA for the CDR3: TGTGCCAGCCGTCTCTACGGAACTAGCGGGAGGTTCCGGGATTACGAGCAGTACTTC.

This chain uses TRBV6-5 with TRBJ1-2; D is perhaps TRBD1 (5 bases). There are 15 residues in the CDR3. Germline CDR1 and CDR2: MNHEY and SVGAGI. Between the trimmed V and J ends, which lost 7 bases and 6 bases, there was a span of 21 bases. CDR3 sequence (DNA): TGTGCCAGCACCTCATGGGGGTCTCTCTCCAATGGCTACACCTTC. This sequence encodes CASTSWGSLSNGYTF.

CDR3: CASSFPPGQGPSLEETQYF. CDR3 DNA sequence: TGTGCCAGCAGCTTCCCGCCGGGGCAGGGGCCCTCCCTGGAAGAGACCCAGTACTTC. This chain links TRBV5-4 with TRBJ2-5; tentatively, D is TRBD1 (6 bases). This CDR3 has 19 residues. Trimming removed 2 bases at V and 3 bases at J, with 26 bases between. Germline assignment: CDR1 SGHNT and CDR2 YYREEE (reference sequence).

V gene TRBV4-1 combines with J gene TRBJ2-7; TRBD1 aligns across 7 bases. V was clipped by 3 bases and J by 3 bases; unmatched bases: 5. CDR1 is MGHRA, CDR2 YSYEKL, per germline. This CDR3 region has 14 residues. The CDR3 loop is CASSHDGTVYEQYF. CDR3 DNA: TGCGCCAGCAGCCATGACGGGACAGTCTACGAGCAGTACTTC.

The V call is TRBV29-1, the J call TRBJ1-5; 9 nucleotides line up with TRBD1. The junction had 11 bases not matched to a gene; V was cut back by 6 bases and J by 2 bases. The CDR3 covers 16 residues. Germline-derived CDR1 and CDR2 are SQVTM and ANQGSEA. CDR3 in DNA: TGCAGCGTCGGGGGGGCGGGACAGGGAGGCAATCAGCCCCAGCATTTT. Translated: CSVGGAGQGGNQPQHF.

The chain is built from TRBV19 and TRBJ1-5; D gene ambiguous. V was trimmed by 4 bases and J by 0 bases, leaving 16 bases between them. Germline V lookup: CDR1 LNHDA, CDR2 SQIVND (reference sequence). The CDR3 contains 17 residues. CDR3 sequence reads: CASSRLRTDRSNQPQHF. CDR3 nucleotide sequence: TGTGCCAGTAGTAGACTTAGGACTGATCGTAGCAATCAGCCCCAGCATTTT.

This clone appeared a single time. The chain uses TRBV6-1 and TRBJ1-2; possible D gene TRBD1, 5 bases. V gave up 7 bases and J gave up 5 bases, with 17 bases separating them. The CDR3 runs 14 residues. Germline-derived CDR1 and CDR2 are MNHNS and SASEGT. CDR3 sequence: CASNTPGPFYGYTF. The CDR3 DNA is TGTGCCAGCAATACTCCGGGGCCCTTTTATGGCTACACCTTC.

This rearrangement joins TRBV4-2 to TRBJ1-1, with 7 bases identical to TRBD1. Trimming at V came to 2 bases and at J to 1 base, leaving 4 bases not matched to a gene. From germline, CDR1 is LGHNA and CDR2 YNFKEQ. CDR3 length: 15 amino acids. The CDR3 DNA follows: TGTGCCAGCAGCCAACCGGGACAGAAGAACACTGAAGCTTTCTTT. Translated: CASSQPGQKNTEAFF.

This chain links TRBV6-6 with TRBJ2-1; no reliable D call. The ends were cut back, 0 bases at V and 2 bases at J, with 2 bases in the middle. CDR3 size: 13 residues. In germline, CDR1 is MNHNY, CDR2 SVGAGI (reference sequence). The DNA for the CDR3 is TGTGCCAGCAGTTACTCTCCCTACAATGAGCAGTTCTTC. Its protein is CASSYSPYNEQFF.

J is TRBJ1-5 and V is TRBV9; possibly TRBD1 for D (6 bases). The CDR3 totals 13 residues. Germline values: CDR1 SGDLS, CDR2 YYNGEE. V lost 7 bases and J lost 6, with 14 bases in between. The CDR3 spells CASAGVEGQPQHF. The CDR3 nucleotides read TGTGCCAGCGCAGGGGTGGAAGGTCAGCCCCAGCATTTT.

The rearrangement links TRBV6-4 to TRBJ1-1; no reliable D call. V gave up 6 bases and J gave up 3 bases, with 14 bases separating them. Germline V gene lookup returns CDR1 MRHNA and CDR2 SNTAGT. There are 14 residues in the CDR3. CDR3 loop: CASRQPEIYTEAFF. The CDR3 nucleotides read TGTGCCAGCAGACAGCCTGAAATCTACACTGAAGCTTTCTTT.